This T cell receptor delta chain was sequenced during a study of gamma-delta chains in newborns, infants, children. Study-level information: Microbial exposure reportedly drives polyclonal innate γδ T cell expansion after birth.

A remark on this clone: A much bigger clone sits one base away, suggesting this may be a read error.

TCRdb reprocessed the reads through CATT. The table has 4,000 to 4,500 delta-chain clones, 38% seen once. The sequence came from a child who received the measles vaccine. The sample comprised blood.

CDR3 residues: CAATTLRGYDAPSYTDKLIF. CDR3 bases: TGTGCAGCGACCACCTTGAGGGGATACGACGCGCCTTCGTACACCGATAAACTCATCTTT. The chain is built from TRAV29/DV5 and TRDJ1; TRDD3 agrees at 9 bases. Germline values: CDR1 NSMFDY, CDR2 ISSIKDK. The CDR3 is made up of 20 amino acids. Trimming at V came to 5 bases and at J to 0 bases, leaving 23 bases not matched to a gene.